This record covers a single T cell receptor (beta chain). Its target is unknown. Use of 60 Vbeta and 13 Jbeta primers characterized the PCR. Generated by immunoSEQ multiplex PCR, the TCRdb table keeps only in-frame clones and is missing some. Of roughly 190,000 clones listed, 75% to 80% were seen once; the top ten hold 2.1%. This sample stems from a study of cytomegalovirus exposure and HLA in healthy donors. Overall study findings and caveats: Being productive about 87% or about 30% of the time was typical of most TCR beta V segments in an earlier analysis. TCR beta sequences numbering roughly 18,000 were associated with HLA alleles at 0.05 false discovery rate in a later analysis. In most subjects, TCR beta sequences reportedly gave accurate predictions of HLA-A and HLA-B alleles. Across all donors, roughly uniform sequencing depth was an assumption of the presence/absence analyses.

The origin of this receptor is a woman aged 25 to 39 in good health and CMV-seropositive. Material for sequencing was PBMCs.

CDR3 protein: CASSPGGTPHEQFF. In DNA, the CDR3 is TGTGCCAGCAGCCCGGGAGGGACCCCCCATGAGCAGTTCTTC. The V and J genes are TRBV7-3 and TRBJ2-1, with 8 bases aligning to TRBD2. Germline V lookup: CDR1 SGHTA, CDR2 FQGTGA. With 5 bases clipped from V and 8 bases from J, the junction kept 8 bases outside the gene matches. The CDR3 length is 14 residues.